The clone carrying this T cell receptor (beta chain) was counted between two and nine times. The antigen is unknown. Molecules of cDNA were individually given unique molecular identifiers that were attached to them. TCRdb recomputed calls from the 5' RACE reads with MiXCR, one row per CDR3 protein. The table lists more than 90,000 distinct CDR3 sequences, approximately 10% of them singletons. This sample is part of a study of early T cells in non-severe SARS-CoV-2 infection. Study context: The input, bulk RNA from unsorted whole blood, was sequenced, and chains were unpaired. Points from the study as a whole: CD4 and private specificities were missed by VDJdb matching, which favored anti-spike CD8 responses.

The CDR3 sequence is 14 residues long. J was trimmed by 1 base and V by 6 bases; bases with no gene match: 3. Germline CDR1 and CDR2: MNHEY and SVGAGI. This chain uses TRBV6-5 with TRBJ1-5; 7 bases fit TRBD1. Specimen: whole blood. This receptor was identified in an adult who was a healthcare worker with PCR-confirmed SARS-CoV-2 infection or an uninfected control (not recorded which). The CDR3 is CASSNRGSNQPQHF. DNA for the CDR3: TGTGCCAGCAGCAACAGGGGCAGCAATCAGCCCCAGCATTTT.